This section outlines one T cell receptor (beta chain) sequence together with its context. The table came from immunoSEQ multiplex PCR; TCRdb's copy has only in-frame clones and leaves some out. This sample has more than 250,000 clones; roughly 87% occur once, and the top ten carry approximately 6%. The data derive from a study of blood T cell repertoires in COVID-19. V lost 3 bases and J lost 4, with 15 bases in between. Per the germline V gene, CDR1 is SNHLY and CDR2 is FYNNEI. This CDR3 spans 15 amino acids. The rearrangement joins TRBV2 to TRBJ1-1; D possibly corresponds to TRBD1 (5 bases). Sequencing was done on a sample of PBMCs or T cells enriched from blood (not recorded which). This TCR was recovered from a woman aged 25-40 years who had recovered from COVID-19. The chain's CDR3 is CASSDEGLGGTEAFF. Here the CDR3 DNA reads TGTGCCAGCAGTGATGAAGGACTCGGGGGCACTGAAGCTTTCTTT.